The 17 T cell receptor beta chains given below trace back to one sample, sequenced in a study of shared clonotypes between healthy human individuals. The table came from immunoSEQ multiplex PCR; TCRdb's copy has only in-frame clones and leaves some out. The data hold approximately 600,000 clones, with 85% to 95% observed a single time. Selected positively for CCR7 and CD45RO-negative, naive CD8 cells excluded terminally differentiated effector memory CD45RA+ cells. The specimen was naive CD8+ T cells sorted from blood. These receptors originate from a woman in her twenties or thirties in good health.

CDR3: CASSERTTGDYEQYF. The CDR3 nucleotides are TGTGCCAGCAGTGAGAGGACGACAGGGGATTACGAGCAGTACTTC. The chain is built from TRBV25-1 and TRBJ2-7; 8 bases fit TRBD1. Germline trimming cut 3 bases from V and 4 bases from J; bases unmatched to any gene: 8. The CDR3 runs to 15 residues. In germline, CDR1 is MGHDK, CDR2 SYGVNS.

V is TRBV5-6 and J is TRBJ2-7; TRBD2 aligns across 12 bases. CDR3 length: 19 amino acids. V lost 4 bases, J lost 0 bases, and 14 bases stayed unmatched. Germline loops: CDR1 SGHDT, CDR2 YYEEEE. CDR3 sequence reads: CASSPGGLAGFFSSYEQYF. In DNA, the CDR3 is TGTGCCAGCAGCCCAGGAGGACTAGCGGGATTTTTCAGCTCCTACGAGCAGTACTTC.

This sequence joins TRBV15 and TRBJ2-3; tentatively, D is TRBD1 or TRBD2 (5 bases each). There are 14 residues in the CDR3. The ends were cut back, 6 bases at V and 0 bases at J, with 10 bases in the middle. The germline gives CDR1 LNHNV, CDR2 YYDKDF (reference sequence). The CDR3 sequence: CATSRDLSTDTQYF. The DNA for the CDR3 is TGTGCCACCAGTCGGGACCTGAGCACAGATACGCAGTATTTT.

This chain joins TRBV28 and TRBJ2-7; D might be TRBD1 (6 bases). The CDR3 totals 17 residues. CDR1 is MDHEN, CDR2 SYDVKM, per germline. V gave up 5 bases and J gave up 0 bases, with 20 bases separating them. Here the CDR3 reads CASSKPPQGISSYEQYF. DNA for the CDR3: TGTGCCAGCAGTAAACCACCCCAGGGGATTAGCTCCTACGAGCAGTACTTC.

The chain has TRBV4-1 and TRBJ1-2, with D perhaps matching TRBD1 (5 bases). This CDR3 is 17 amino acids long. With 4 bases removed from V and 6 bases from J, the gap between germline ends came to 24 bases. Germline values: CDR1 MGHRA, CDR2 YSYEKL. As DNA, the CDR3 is TGCGCCAGCAGCCTCTCCCCCGGGAAGGGGCCCGCCGATGGCTACACCTTC. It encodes CASSLSPGKGPADGYTF.

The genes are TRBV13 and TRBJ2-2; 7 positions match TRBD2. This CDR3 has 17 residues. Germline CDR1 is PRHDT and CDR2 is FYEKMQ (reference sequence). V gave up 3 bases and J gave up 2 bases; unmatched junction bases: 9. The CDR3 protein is CASSFSLAEVNTGELFF. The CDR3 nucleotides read TGTGCCAGCAGCTTCTCCCTAGCGGAAGTAAACACCGGGGAGCTGTTTTTT.

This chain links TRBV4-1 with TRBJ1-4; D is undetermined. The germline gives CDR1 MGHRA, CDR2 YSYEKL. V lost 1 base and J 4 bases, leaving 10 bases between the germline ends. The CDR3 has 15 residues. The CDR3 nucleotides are TGCGCCAGCAGCCAAGTAGCCAGCCTTAATGAAAAACTGTTTTTT. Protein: CASSQVASLNEKLFF.

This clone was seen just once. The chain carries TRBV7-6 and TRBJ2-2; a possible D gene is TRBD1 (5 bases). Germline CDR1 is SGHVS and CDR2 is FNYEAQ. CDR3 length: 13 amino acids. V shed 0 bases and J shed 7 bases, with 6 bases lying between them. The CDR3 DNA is TGTGCCAGCAGCTTAGCAGGGGACGGGGAGCTGTTTTTT. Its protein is CASSLAGDGELFF.

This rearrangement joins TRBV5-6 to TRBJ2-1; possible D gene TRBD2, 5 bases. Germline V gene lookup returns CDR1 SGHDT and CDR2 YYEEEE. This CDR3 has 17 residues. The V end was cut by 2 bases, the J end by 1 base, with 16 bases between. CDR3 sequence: CASSFLMRGPSYNEQFF. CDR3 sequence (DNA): TGTGCCAGCAGCTTTTTAATGAGAGGGCCGTCCTACAATGAGCAGTTCTTC. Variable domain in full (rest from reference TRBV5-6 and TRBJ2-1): DAGVTQSPTHLIKTRGQQVTLRCSPKSGHDTVSWYQQALGQGPQFIFQYYEEEERQRGNFPDRFSGHQFPNYSSELNVNALLLGDSALYLCASSFLMRGPSYNEQFFGPGTRLTVL.

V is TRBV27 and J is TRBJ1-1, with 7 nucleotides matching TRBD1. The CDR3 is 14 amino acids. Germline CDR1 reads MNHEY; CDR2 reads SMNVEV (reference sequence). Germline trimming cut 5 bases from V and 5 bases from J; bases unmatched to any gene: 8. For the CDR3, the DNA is TGTGCCAGCAGTCTCAACAGGGGCAGAACTGAAGCTTTCTTT. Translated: CASSLNRGRTEAFF.

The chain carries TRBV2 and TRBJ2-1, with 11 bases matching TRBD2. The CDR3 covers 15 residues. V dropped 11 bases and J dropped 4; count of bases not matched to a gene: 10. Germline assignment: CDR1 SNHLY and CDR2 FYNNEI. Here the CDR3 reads CAGSTTSGNYNEQFF. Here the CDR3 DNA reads TGTGCCGGATCAACGACTAGCGGGAATTACAATGAGCAGTTCTTC.

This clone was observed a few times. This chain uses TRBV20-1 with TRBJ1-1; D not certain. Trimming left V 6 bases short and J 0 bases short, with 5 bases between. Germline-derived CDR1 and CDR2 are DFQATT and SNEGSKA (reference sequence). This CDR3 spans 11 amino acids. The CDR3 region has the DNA TGCAGTGCCGAGATGAACACTGAAGCTTTCTTT. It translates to CSAEMNTEAFF.

The chain's CDR3 is CASSSTGETGELFF. DNA of the CDR3: TGTGCCAGCAGTTCGACAGGGGAAACCGGGGAGCTGTTTTTT. The chain combines TRBV28 with TRBJ2-2; 8 bases align to TRBD1. CDR1 is MDHEN, CDR2 SYDVKM, per germline. The trim removed 4 bases at V and 5 bases at J, leaving 3 bases unmatched. CDR3 size: 14 residues. The whole variable domain, remainder taken from reference TRBV28 and TRBJ2-2, is DVKVTQSSRYLVKRTGEKVFLECVQDMDHENMFWYRQDPGLGLRLIYFSYDVKMKEKGDIPEGYSVSREKKERFSLILESASTNQTSMYLCASSSTGETGELFFGEGSRLTVL.

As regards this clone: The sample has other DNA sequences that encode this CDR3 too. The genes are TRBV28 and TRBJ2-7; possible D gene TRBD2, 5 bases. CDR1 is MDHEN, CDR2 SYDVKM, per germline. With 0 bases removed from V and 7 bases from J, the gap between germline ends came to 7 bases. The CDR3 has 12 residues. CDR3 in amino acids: CASSLWGREQYF. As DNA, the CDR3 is TGTGCCAGCAGTTTATGGGGGAGAGAGCAGTACTTC.

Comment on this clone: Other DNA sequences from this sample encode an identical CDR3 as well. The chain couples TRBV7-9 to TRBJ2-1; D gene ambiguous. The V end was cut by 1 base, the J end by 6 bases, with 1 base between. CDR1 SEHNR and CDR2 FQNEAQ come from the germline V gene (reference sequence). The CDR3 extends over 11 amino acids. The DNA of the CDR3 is TGTGCCAGCAGCTTAGGCAATGAGCAGTTCTTC. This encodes CASSLGNEQFF.

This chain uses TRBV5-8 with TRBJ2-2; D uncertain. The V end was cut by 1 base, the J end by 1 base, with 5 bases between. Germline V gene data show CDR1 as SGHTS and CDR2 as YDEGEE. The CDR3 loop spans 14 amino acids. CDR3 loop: CASSLSENTGELFF. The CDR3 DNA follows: TGTGCCAGCAGCTTGTCTGAGAACACCGGGGAGCTGTTTTTT. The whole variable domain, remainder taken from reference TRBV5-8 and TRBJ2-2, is EAGVTQSPTHLIKTRGQQATLRCSPISGHTSVYWYQQALGLGLQFLLWYDEGEERNRGNFPPRFSGRQFPNYSSELNVNALELEDSALYLCASSLSENTGELFFGEGSRLTVL.

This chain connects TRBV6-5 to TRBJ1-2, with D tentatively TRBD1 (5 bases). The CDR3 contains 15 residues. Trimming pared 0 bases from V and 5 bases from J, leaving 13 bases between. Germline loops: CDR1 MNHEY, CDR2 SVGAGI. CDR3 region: CASSYSEGTSYGYTF. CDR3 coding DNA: TGTGCCAGCAGTTACTCGGAGGGGACCTCTTATGGCTACACCTTC.